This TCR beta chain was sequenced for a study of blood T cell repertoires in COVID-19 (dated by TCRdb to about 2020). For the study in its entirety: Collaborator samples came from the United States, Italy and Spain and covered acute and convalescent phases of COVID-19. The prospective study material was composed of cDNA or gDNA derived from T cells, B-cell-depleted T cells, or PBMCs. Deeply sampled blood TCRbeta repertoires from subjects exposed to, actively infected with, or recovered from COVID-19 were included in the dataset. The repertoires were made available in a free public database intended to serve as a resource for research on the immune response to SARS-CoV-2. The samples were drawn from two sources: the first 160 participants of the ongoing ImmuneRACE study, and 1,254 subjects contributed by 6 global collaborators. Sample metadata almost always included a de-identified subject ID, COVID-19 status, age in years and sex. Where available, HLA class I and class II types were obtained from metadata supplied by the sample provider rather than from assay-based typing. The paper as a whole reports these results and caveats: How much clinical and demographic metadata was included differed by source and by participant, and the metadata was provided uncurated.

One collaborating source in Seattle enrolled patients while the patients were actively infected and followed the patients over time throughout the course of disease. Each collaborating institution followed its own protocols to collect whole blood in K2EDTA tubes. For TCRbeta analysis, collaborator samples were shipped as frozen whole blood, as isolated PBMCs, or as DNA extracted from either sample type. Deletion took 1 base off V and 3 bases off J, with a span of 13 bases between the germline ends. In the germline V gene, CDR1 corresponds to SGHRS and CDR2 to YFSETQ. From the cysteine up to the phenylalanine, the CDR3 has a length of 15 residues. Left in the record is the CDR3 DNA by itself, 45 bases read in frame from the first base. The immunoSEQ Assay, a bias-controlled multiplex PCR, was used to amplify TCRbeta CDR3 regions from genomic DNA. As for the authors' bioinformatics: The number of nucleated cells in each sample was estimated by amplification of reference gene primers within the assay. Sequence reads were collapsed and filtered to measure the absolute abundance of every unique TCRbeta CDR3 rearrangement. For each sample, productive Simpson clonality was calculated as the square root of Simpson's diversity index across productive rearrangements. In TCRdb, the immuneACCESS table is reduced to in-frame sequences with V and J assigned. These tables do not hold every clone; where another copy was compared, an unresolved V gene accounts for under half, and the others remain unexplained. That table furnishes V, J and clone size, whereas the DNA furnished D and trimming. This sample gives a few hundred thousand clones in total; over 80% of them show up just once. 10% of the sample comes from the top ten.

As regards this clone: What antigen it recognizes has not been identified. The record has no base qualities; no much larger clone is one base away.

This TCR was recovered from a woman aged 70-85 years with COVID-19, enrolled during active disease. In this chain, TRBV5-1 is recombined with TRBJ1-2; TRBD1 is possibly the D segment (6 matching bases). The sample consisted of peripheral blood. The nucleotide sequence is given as TGCGCCAGCAGCTTGACAGGGACCGTGTACTATGGCTACACCTTC. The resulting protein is CASSLTGTVYYGYTF.